Listed below are T cell receptor beta chains from one sample, sequenced in a study of T-cell reconstitution after alpha-beta-depleted transplantation in children. TCRdb re-derived calls from the PCR reads in MiXCR, one entry per CDR3 protein. The table records some 640,000 distinct CDR3 sequences, 16% of them present only once. Source: PBMCs from the stem cell graft donor, taken from the stem cell graft. These receptors were collected from a human donor who donated a stem cell graft to a child with acute myeloid leukemia. Both conserved end residues are part of each CDR3. The order of the fields is J gene, V gene, D gene, clone size, CDR3 protein, CDR3 DNA. The D gene is left open where the match is weak. Size values are once, few and many counts, or a class for expanded clones, and some rows have none.

>TRBJ2-3|TRBV20-1|-|many
CSAKFSWGTDTQYF
TGCAGTGCTAAGTTTAGCTGGGGCACAGATACGCAGTATTTT
>TRBJ1-5|TRBV5-5|-|-
CASSHTGGSNQPQHF
TGTGCCAGCAGCCACACGGGAGGTTCCAATCAGCCCCAGCATTTT
>TRBJ1-4|TRBV7-8|-|-
CASSLESPGPGELFF
TGTGCCAGCAGCTTAGAAAGTCCAGGGCCGGGAGAACTGTTTTTT
>TRBJ1-1|TRBV5-1|TRBD1|-
CASSLVGQGGATEAFF
TGCGCCAGCAGCTTGGTGGGACAGGGGGGCGCCACTGAAGCTTTCTTT
>TRBJ1-1|TRBV20-1|-|many
CSARGPPRDSMNTEAFF
TGCAGTGCTAGGGGTCCCCCGCGGGATTCCATGAACACTGAAGCTTTCTTT
>TRBJ2-3|TRBV12-3/TRBV12-4|TRBD2|few
CASDGLAGTDTQYF
TGTGCCAGCGATGGACTAGCGGGAACAGATACGCAGTATTTT
>TRBJ1-3|TRBV25-1|-|few
CASSDWTTTGRGNTIYF
TGTGCCAGCAGTGACTGGACTACGACGGGGAGGGGAAACACCATATATTTT
>TRBJ2-7|TRBV5-1|TRBD1|many
CASSPSRTGSYEQYF
TGCGCCAGCAGCCCATCCAGGACAGGGAGCTACGAGCAGTACTTC
>TRBJ1-3|TRBV12-3/TRBV12-4|-|-
CTSSLDAGNTIYF
TGTACCAGCAGTTTAGACGCTGGAAACACCATATATTTT
>TRBJ2-1|TRBV13|TRBD1|once
CASSITGVKNEQFF
TGTGCCAGCAGCATCACAGGGGTGAAAAATGAGCAGTTCTTC
>TRBJ2-3|TRBV6-2/TRBV6-3|-|-
CASSSGPRDTQYF
TGTGCCAGCAGTTCGGGGCCCCGGGATACGCAGTATTTT
>TRBJ2-1|TRBV7-2|-|many
CASSIEKEPYNEQFF
TGTGCCAGCAGCATCGAGAAGGAGCCCTACAATGAGCAGTTCTTC
>TRBJ2-5|TRBV5-1|-|-
CASSPYGDRETQYF
TGCGCCAGCTCCCCCTACGGGGATCGCGAGACCCAGTACTTC
>TRBJ1-5|TRBV10-2|-|many
CATALDGDQPQHF
TGCGCCACCGCCTTGGATGGTGATCAGCCCCAGCATTTT
>TRBJ1-1|TRBV12-3/TRBV12-4|-|many
CASSLRLTDRVNTEAFF
TGTGCCAGCAGTTTAAGGCTGACGGACCGGGTGAACACTGAAGCTTTCTTT
>TRBJ2-7|TRBV6-5|TRBD1|many
CASSYPGQLYEQYF
TGTGCCAGCAGTTACCCGGGACAGCTCTACGAGCAGTACTTC
>TRBJ1-5|TRBV7-9|-|-
CASSPQSEGSGMPQHF
TGTGCCAGCAGCCCCCAGTCCGAAGGGAGTGGAATGCCCCAGCATTTT
>TRBJ1-6|TRBV7-7|-|few
CASIFRGHFNSPLHF
TGTGCCAGCATCTTTAGGGGACACTTTAATTCACCCCTCCACTTT
>TRBJ1-1|TRBV28|-|few
CASSKERGTEAFF
TGTGCCAGCAGTAAAGAGAGGGGTACTGAAGCTTTCTTT
>TRBJ2-2|TRBV7-6|-|many
CASSFLNDREDTGELFF
TGTGCCAGCAGCTTCCTAAACGACAGGGAGGACACCGGGGAGCTGTTTTTT
>TRBJ1-2|TRBV20-1|-|many
CSARLTTDRNYGYTF
TGCAGTGCTAGGCTCACGACGGACAGAAACTATGGCTACACCTTC
>TRBJ1-2|TRBV28|-|-
CASSRPGLPQEASGYTF
TGTGCCAGCAGCCGTCCGGGACTCCCACAGGAGGCTAGCGGCTACACCTTC
>TRBJ1-1|TRBV4-2|-|few
CASSQGAVRAVNTEAFF
TGTGCCAGCAGCCAAGGGGCGGTAAGAGCTGTGAACACTGAAGCTTTCTTT
>TRBJ1-6|TRBV20-1|-|many
CSANAGLAGSPLHF
TGCAGTGCTAATGCGGGGCTAGCGGGTTCACCCCTCCACTTT
>TRBJ1-3|TRBV12-3/TRBV12-4|-|few
CASGLGGSGNTIYF
TGTGCCAGCGGCCTAGGGGGGTCTGGAAACACCATATATTTT
>TRBJ2-1|TRBV5-1|TRBD2|few
CASSTGTSPYNEQFF
TGCGCCAGCAGCACGGGGACTAGCCCCTACAATGAGCAGTTCTTC
>TRBJ2-1|TRBV4-3|TRBD2|few
CASSPGLRKSGGAYNEQFF
TGCGCCAGCAGCCCTGGCCTAAGGAAGAGCGGGGGGGCGTACAATGAGCAGTTCTTC
>TRBJ2-1|TRBV5-1|-|many
CASSLPSRDEQFF
TGTGCCAGCAGCCTCCCCTCTAGGGATGAGCAGTTCTTC
>TRBJ1-2|TRBV30|-|few
CAWTLGGSVNYGYTF
TGTGCCTGGACCCTCGGGGGCTCCGTTAACTATGGCTACACCTTC
>TRBJ2-7|TRBV27|TRBD1|-
CASSPDRLSYEQYF
TGTGCCAGCAGCCCGGACAGGCTATCCTACGAGCAGTACTTC
>TRBJ2-5|TRBV7-9|-|-
CASSLPGHPETQYF
TGTGCCAGCAGCTTACCGGGACATCCAGAGACCCAGTACTTC
>TRBJ2-3|TRBV11-2|-|few
CASSLEFRRGYTDTQYF
TGTGCCAGCAGCTTAGAGTTTCGGCGGGGATACACAGATACGCAGTATTTT
>TRBJ2-1|TRBV20-1|TRBD1|-
CSARDQGQGGSDEQFF
TGCAGTGCTAGAGATCAGGGACAGGGGGGGAGTGATGAGCAGTTCTTC
>TRBJ2-1|TRBV10-3|-|few
CAISESEMAGTQQFF
TGTGCCATCAGTGAGAGCGAGATGGCCGGGACTCAGCAGTTCTTC
>TRBJ1-2|TRBV20-1|-|many
CSAREVGDYGYTF
TGCAGTGCTAGAGAGGTGGGGGACTATGGCTACACCTTC
>TRBJ2-2|TRBV3-1|TRBD1|-
CASSRRSGTGGNGGELFF
TGTGCCAGCAGCCGAAGATCGGGGACAGGGGGCAATGGCGGGGAGCTGTTTTTT
>TRBJ1-1|TRBV12-3/TRBV12-4|-|many
CASGTTANTEAFF
TGTGCCAGCGGGACGACAGCGAACACTGAAGCTTTCTTT
>TRBJ2-2|TRBV12-3/TRBV12-4|-|few
CASSVILGRNTGELFF
TGTGCCAGCAGTGTTATTCTGGGGAGGAACACCGGGGAGCTGTTTTTT
>TRBJ2-7|TRBV5-1|-|few
CASSSKRTSYEQYF
TGCGCCAGCAGCTCAAAGCGGACTTCCTACGAGCAGTACTTC
>TRBJ2-1|TRBV18|TRBD1|-
CASSLAGTATYNEQFF
TGTGCCAGCTCACTCGCCGGGACAGCCACCTACAATGAGCAGTTCTTC
>TRBJ2-1|TRBV6-5|-|many
CASSYSKEQFF
TGTGCCAGCAGTTACTCGAAAGAGCAGTTCTTC